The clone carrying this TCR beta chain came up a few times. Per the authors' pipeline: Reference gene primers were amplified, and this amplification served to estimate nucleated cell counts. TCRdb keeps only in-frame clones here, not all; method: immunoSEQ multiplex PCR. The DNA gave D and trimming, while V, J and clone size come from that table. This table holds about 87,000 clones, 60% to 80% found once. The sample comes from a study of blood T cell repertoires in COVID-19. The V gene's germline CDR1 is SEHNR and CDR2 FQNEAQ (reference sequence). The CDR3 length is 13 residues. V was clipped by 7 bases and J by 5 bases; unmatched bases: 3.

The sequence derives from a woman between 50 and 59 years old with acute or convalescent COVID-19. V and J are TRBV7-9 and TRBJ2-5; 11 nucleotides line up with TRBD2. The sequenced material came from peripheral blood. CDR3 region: CASTLAGGETQYF. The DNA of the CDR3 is TGTGCCAGCACCCTAGCGGGGGGCGAGACCCAGTACTTC.